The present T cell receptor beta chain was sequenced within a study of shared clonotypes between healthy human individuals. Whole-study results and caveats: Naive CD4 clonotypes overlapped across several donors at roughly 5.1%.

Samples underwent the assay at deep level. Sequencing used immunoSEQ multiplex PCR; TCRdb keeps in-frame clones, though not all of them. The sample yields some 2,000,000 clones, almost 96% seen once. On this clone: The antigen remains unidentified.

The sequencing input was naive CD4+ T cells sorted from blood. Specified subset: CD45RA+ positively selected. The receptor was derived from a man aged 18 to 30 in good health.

CDR3 DNA sequence: TGTGCCAGCAGTTTAGGTGGGAGCTGGGCCGGGGAGCTGTTTTTT. This gives the protein CASSLGGSWAGELFF. The V and J genes are TRBV5-4 and TRBJ2-2, with a weak D call TRBD2 (5 bases). V dropped 5 bases and J dropped 6 bases, with 17 bases sitting between them. This CDR3 has 15 residues. Germline CDR1 SGHNT, CDR2 YYREEE (reference sequence).